The 28 T cell receptor beta chains listed next were all sequenced from one sample in a study of siplizumab effects on memory and regulatory T cells. The repertoire was sequenced with immunoSEQ multiplex PCR; TCRdb's copy has only in-frame clones and lacks some. The sample records some 100,000 clones, roughly 94% being singletons. Sequenced sample: non-Treg CD4+ T cells sorted from blood. The receptors come from a human donor in good health.

The J gene is TRBJ2-7, the V gene TRBV4-1; 8 nucleotides align to TRBD1. CDR1 is MGHRA, CDR2 YSYEKL, per germline. V gave up 2 bases and J gave up 6 bases; unmatched junction bases: 9. The CDR3 runs 15 residues. The CDR3: CASSQPRQGFGEQYF. Here the CDR3 DNA reads TGCGCCAGCAGCCAACCGAGACAGGGGTTTGGCGAGCAGTACTTC.

This clone is a singleton in its sample. V is TRBV6-1 and J is TRBJ2-2; 7 bases line up with TRBD2. This CDR3 has 13 amino acids. The J segment lost 6 bases and the V segment lost 6 bases, leaving 4 bases of the junction unmatched. The germline CDR1 and CDR2 sequences are MNHNS and SASEGT. CDR3 nucleotides: TGTGCCAGCAGGGACGGACTAGCCGGGGAGCTGTTTTTT. Protein product: CASRDGLAGELFF.

The chain joins TRBV5-1 to TRBJ2-5, with 9 bases that match TRBD1. CDR3 size: 14 residues. Germline-derived CDR1 and CDR2 are SGHRS and YFSETQ. Trimming at V came to 4 bases and at J to 4 bases, leaving 5 bases not matched to a gene. The CDR3 DNA reads TGCGCCAGCAGCCCATACAGGGGGCTAGAGACCCAGTACTTC. As protein: CASSPYRGLETQYF.

The rearrangement links TRBV2 to TRBJ1-5; D uncertain. The CDR3 consists of 15 residues. V dropped 2 bases and J dropped 5 bases, with 13 bases sitting between them. CDR1 is SNHLY, CDR2 FYNNEI, per germline. CDR3 residues: CASSERRLFDQPQHF. The CDR3 DNA sequence: TGTGCCAGCAGTGAAAGACGGCTTTTCGATCAGCCCCAGCATTTT.

The chain carries TRBV28 and TRBJ2-5; TRBD1 might be the D (6 bases). V lost 6 bases and J 5 bases, leaving 13 bases between the germline ends. The CDR3 covers 13 residues. CDR1 is MDHEN and CDR2 is SYDVKM in the germline V gene. The CDR3 nucleotides are TGTGCCAGCAGGGACAGTTTCACGGAGACCCAGTACTTC. This sequence encodes CASRDSFTETQYF.

V and J are TRBV6-5 and TRBJ2-1, with 13 bases aligning to TRBD2. Germline V CDR1 and CDR2: MNHEY, SVGAGI. This CDR3 is built from 15 residues. With V trimmed by 5 bases and J by 9 bases, 7 bases remained unmatched. The CDR3 spells CASSRPGLAGIEQFF. DNA for the CDR3: TGTGCCAGCAGTAGACCGGGACTAGCGGGAATTGAGCAGTTCTTC.

J is TRBJ2-5 and V is TRBV14; no definite D call. The V end lost 3 bases, the J end lost 6 bases, and 11 bases lay between the germline ends. The CDR3 covers 13 residues. CDR1 SGHDN and CDR2 FVKESK come from the germline V gene. CDR3 residues: CASSQNYYQTQYF. The CDR3 bases are TGTGCCAGCAGCCAGAACTATTACCAGACCCAGTACTTC.

This clone was counted once. This rearrangement joins TRBV7-9 to TRBJ1-4; D unclear. Germline loops: CDR1 SEHNR, CDR2 FQNEAQ (reference sequence). CDR3 length: 14 amino acids. The CDR3 loop reads CGVRNEVGGEKLFF. In DNA form, the CDR3 reads TGTGGGGTTCGGAACGAGGTTGGAGGTGAAAAACTGTTTTTT.

This chain joins TRBV27 and TRBJ1-5; D is unresolved. Germline CDR1 and CDR2: MNHEY and SMNVEV (reference sequence). Between the trimmed V and J ends, which lost 2 bases and 2 bases, there was a span of 4 bases. The CDR3 covers 13 residues. CDR3 sequence (DNA): TGTGCCAGCAGTTTAAACGGCAATCAGCCCCAGCATTTT. As protein: CASSLNGNQPQHF.

The chain carries TRBV7-9 and TRBJ2-1; TRBD2 matches at 7 bases. V lost 6 bases to trimming and J lost 16 bases; unmatched junction nucleotides: 9. Per the germline V gene, CDR1 is SEHNR and CDR2 is FQNEAQ (reference sequence). The CDR3 totals 11 residues. The CDR3 region is CASRNGLVPFF. The DNA for the CDR3 is TGTGCCAGCAGAAACGGACTAGTTCCATTCTTC. The full variable domain, its missing parts supplied by reference TRBV7-9 and TRBJ2-1, is DTGVSQNPRHKITKRGQNVTFRCDPISEHNRLYWYRQTLGQGPEFLTYFQNEAQLEKSRLLSDRFSAERPKGSFSTLEIQRTEQGDSAMYLCASRNGLVPFFGPGTRLTVL.

The chain combines TRBV15 with TRBJ1-4, with TRBD1 identical over 7 bases. The CDR3 has 16 residues. The trim removed 3 bases at V and 5 bases at J, leaving 9 bases unmatched. Per the germline V gene, CDR1 is LNHNV and CDR2 is YYDKDF (reference sequence). CDR3 DNA sequence: TGTGCCACCAGCAGGGATAGGACAGGAATAAATGAAAAACTGTTTTTT. It specifies CATSRDRTGINEKLFF.

The CDR3 protein is CASKGNRNSNQPQHF. The CDR3 bases are TGTGCCAGTAAGGGAAACAGAAATAGCAATCAGCCCCAGCATTTT. This chain uses TRBV19 with TRBJ1-5; no clear D. CDR1 is LNHDA, CDR2 SQIVND, per germline (reference sequence). The CDR3 is 15 residues long. The V and J ends lost 7 bases and 0 bases respectively, with 13 bases between them.

V gene TRBV30 combines with J gene TRBJ2-1, with 8 positions matching TRBD2. CDR1 and CDR2 (germline): GTSNPN, SVGIG (reference sequence). The junction had 20 bases not matched to a gene; V was cut back by 7 bases and J by 9 bases. CDR3 length: 16 amino acids. This chain's CDR3 is CASHPGPGLVSVEQFF. The CDR3 DNA sequence: TGTGCCTCCCATCCGGGCCCGGGACTAGTTTCCGTTGAGCAGTTCTTC.

The rearrangement joins TRBV20-1 to TRBJ2-5; no firm D call. The CDR3 has 11 residues. V dropped 4 bases and J dropped 4 bases, with 7 bases sitting between them. Germline V CDR1 and CDR2: DFQATT, SNEGSKA (reference sequence). The DNA for the CDR3 is TGCAGTGCTACCCCCACAGAGACCCAGTACTTC. This encodes CSATPTETQYF.

The J gene is TRBJ1-4, the V gene TRBV4-1; D unresolved. CDR1 is MGHRA, CDR2 YSYEKL, per germline. The germline V and J ends were trimmed by 3 bases and 0 bases, with 5 bases remaining between them. This CDR3 spans 14 amino acids. For the CDR3, the DNA is TGCGCCAGCAGCCAGACTGCAACTAATGAAAAACTGTTTTTT. Encoded protein: CASSQTATNEKLFF.

The V gene is TRBV5-1, the J gene TRBJ1-1, with D perhaps matching TRBD1 (5 bases). Trimming took off 2 bases at V and 1 base at J, with 18 bases between the two ends. The CDR3 loop spans 17 amino acids. The germline V gene has CDR1 SGHRS and CDR2 YFSETQ. In DNA form, the CDR3 reads TGCGCCAGCAGCTTCAAGAGGGGCGAGTTGGCGAACACTGAAGCTTTCTTT. Its translation is CASSFKRGELANTEAFF.

The chain is built from TRBV21-1 and TRBJ1-3. TRBV21-1 is a listed pseudogene. This CDR3 contains 13 residues. The DNA for the CDR3 is TGTGCCAGCAGCCCCCCGGGAGGAAACACCATATATTTT. Its translation is CASSPPGGNTIYF.

The genes are TRBV11-1 and TRBJ2-1, with D maybe TRBD1 (8 bases). V was shortened by 5 bases and J by 10 bases, with 18 bases between the two germline ends. The V gene's germline CDR1 is SGHAT and CDR2 FQDESV (reference sequence). The length of the CDR3 is 14 residues. The CDR3 bases are TGTGCCAGCAGCAACGCCACAGGGGGGGGCGAGCAGTTCTTC. This sequence encodes CASSNATGGGEQFF.

This clone has a single count. CDR3 DNA sequence: TGTGCCAGCAGCTTGGTCTCCGGATGGGGACACTGGGACTCCTACGAGCAGTACTTC. Its protein product is CASSLVSGWGHWDSYEQYF. The chain combines TRBV5-4 with TRBJ2-7, with a weak D call TRBD1 (6 bases). The CDR3 runs 19 residues. V was trimmed by 0 bases and J by 0 bases, leaving 22 bases between them. Germline assignment: CDR1 SGHNT and CDR2 YYREEE (reference sequence).

This clone was found once. This rearrangement joins TRBV28 to TRBJ2-7, with 9 bases aligning to TRBD1. Looked up from germline, CDR1 is MDHEN and CDR2 is SYDVKM. V dropped 5 bases and J dropped 2; count of bases not matched to a gene: 1. CDR3 size: 13 residues. CDR3 coding DNA: TGTGCCAGCAGTGGACAGGGGCCCTACGAGCAGTACTTC. Translation gives CASSGQGPYEQYF.

This chain uses TRBV11-3 with TRBJ2-7, with D perhaps TRBD2 (8 bases). Between the trimmed V and J ends, which lost 5 bases and 3 bases, there was a span of 17 bases. Germline values: CDR1 SGHNT, CDR2 YENEEA. This CDR3 region has 15 residues. In DNA, the CDR3 is TGTGCCAGCAGCCAGGGGGGGACTAGTTTCTACGAGCAGTACTTC. Amino acid sequence: CASSQGGTSFYEQYF.

The chain employs TRBV7-3 and TRBJ2-1; TRBD1 is a possible D gene (5 bases). The CDR3 is 15 amino acids. V lost 4 bases and J 7 bases, leaving 17 bases between the germline ends. The germline V gene encodes CDR1 SGHTA and CDR2 FQGTGA. CDR3 residues: CASSSVTGGINEQFF. CDR3 coding DNA: TGTGCCAGCAGCTCAGTAACAGGCGGAATAAATGAGCAGTTCTTC.

V and J are TRBV4-1 and TRBJ2-5; tentative D call: TRBD1 (6 bases). This CDR3 contains 13 residues. Germline values: CDR1 MGHRA, CDR2 YSYEKL. V lost 2 bases, J lost 5 bases, and 9 bases lay in between. CDR3 DNA sequence: TGCGCCAGCAGCCAAACAGGGCTCGAGACCCAGTACTTC. It is translated as CASSQTGLETQYF.

The chain employs TRBV29-1 and TRBJ2-5; 10 bases are a match to TRBD2. Germline V gives CDR1 SQVTM, CDR2 ANQGSEA. This CDR3 region has 16 residues. J gave up 5 bases and V 7 bases, and 16 bases lay outside the gene matches. The CDR3 sequence is CSASGPGTSVMETQYF. The DNA of the CDR3 is TGCAGCGCTTCGGGACCCGGGACTAGCGTTATGGAGACCCAGTACTTC.

This clone has just one count. The chain uses TRBV2 and TRBJ2-7; D ambiguous. The V gene's germline CDR1 is SNHLY and CDR2 FYNNEI. CDR3 length: 14 amino acids. The germline V and J ends were trimmed by 7 bases and 0 bases, with 13 bases remaining between them. CDR3 coding DNA: TGTGCCAGCAAAGTCGGCTCGAGCTCCTACGAGCAGTACTTC. Its protein product is CASKVGSSSYEQYF.

This chain uses TRBV19 with TRBJ2-1; D is unresolved. The CDR3 loop spans 14 amino acids. From germline, CDR1 is LNHDA and CDR2 SQIVND (reference sequence). Trimming removed 6 bases at V and 2 bases at J, with 11 bases between. In DNA, the CDR3 is TGTGCCAGTAGAGAGGCGAGTACCTACAATGAGCAGTTCTTC. Translating it yields CASREASTYNEQFF.

The chain recombines TRBV7-9 with TRBJ1-4, with TRBD1 as a possible D gene (6 bases). Germline loops: CDR1 SEHNR, CDR2 FQNEAQ (reference sequence). V was pared by 2 bases and J by 4 bases, with 8 bases between. The CDR3 is made up of 14 amino acids. The chain's CDR3 is CASSLTGSNEKLFF. In nucleotides, the CDR3 is TGTGCCAGCAGCTTAACAGGGAGTAATGAAAAACTGTTTTTT.

The rearrangement uses TRBV7-9 and TRBJ1-3, with a tentative D call TRBD1 (5 bases). Per the germline V gene, CDR1 is SEHNR and CDR2 is FQNEAQ (reference sequence). V lost 3 bases, J lost 0 bases, and 12 bases lay in between. The CDR3 totals 16 residues. CDR3 DNA: TGTGCCAGCAGCTTGACAGCGTCCATCTCTGGAAACACCATATATTTT. Its protein is CASSLTASISGNTIYF.